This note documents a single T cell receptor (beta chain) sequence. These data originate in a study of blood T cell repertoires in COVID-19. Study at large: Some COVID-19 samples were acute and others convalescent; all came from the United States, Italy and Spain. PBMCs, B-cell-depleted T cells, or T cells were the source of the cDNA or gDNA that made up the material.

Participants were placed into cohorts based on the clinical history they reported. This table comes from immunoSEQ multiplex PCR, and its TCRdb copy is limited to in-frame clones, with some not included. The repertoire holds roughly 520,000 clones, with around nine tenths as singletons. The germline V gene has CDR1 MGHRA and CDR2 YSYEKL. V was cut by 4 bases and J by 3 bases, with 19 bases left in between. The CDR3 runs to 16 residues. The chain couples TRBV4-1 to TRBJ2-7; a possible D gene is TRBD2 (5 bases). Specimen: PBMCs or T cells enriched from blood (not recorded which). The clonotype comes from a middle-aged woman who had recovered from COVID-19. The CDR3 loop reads CASSLALGTEDYEQYF. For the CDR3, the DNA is TGCGCCAGCAGCCTAGCGCTGGGCACTGAGGACTACGAGCAGTACTTC.